This T cell receptor beta chain was identified in a study of cytotoxic CD8 clonotypes in ibrutinib-treated CLL (dated by TCRdb to the early 2020s). Concerning the study at large: The cohort was composed of around twelve relapsed/refractory and roughly 16 treatment-naive patients; IGHV unmutated status was identified in approximately 18 patients. Every remission and progressive disease sample was obtained while ibrutinib was still being received by the patients. Cryopreserved peripheral blood mononuclear cells were obtained prior to treatment, at the time of response, and at either disease progression or sustained remission. Responses were partial in some 24 patients and complete in 2; after median around 66 months follow-up, some 14 stayed in remission and some twelve progressed. Longitudinal samples were available for about 30% of the 86 trial participants. An average of approximately 260,000 productive templates and 94,082 productive rearrangements was obtained per sample. Response samples were obtained after a median of approximately twelve months of treatment, with a range of about 6 to 36 months. What the research found in general, with its limitations: Public clonotypes were rare and either shrank or stayed stable during treatment, and the rise in clonality at ibrutinib response reflected expansion of private clonotypes. Baseline clonality was found to be higher than that of age-matched healthy donors and was strongly correlated with circulating CD8+ T-cell counts. An increase in clonality was observed at ibrutinib response, with clonality remaining stable during sustained remission and falling back toward baseline at progression. Sustained-remission and progressing patients did not have matched sampling times, and lymph node repertoires were not examined.

For TCR beta library preparation, roughly 2 micrograms of genomic DNA were extracted from the cryopreserved PBMCs. Longitudinal blood samples from CLL patients on ibrutinib monotherapy were analyzed using high-throughput TCR beta sequencing. The patients took part in an open-label, single-center phase 2 trial of ibrutinib monotherapy. To note about this clone: Its antigen remains unidentified. No clone much larger than this one lies a single base away; base qualities are absent.

Each clonotype received, on average, about 9.7x coverage in deep resolution sequencing performed on a MiSeq, where the target depth lay between 1 in 1 million and 1 in 200,000 T cells. The immunoSEQ hsTCRB Kit was used to generate the TCR beta libraries. On the authors' methods: Data were analyzed with ImmunoSEQ Data Assistant and ImmunoSEQ Analyzer, with V, D and J genes assigned per IMGT definitions. Clonality, which ranges from 0 to 1, was calculated as one minus the normalized Shannon entropy of productive rearrangement frequencies. Only overrepresented clonotypes making up at least 0.05% of the repertoire of each patient were included in the public clonotype analysis. Repertoires from around 13 age-matched healthy donors in immuneACCESS were used as clonality controls. The source is immuneACCESS, and TCRdb retained only in-frame sequences with V and J called. Part of the clones is not carried over; for the studies checked, unresolved V genes explain less than half of this, and the remainder is unexplained. The V and J calls and clone size were taken over from that table, and D and trimming were inferred from the DNA. The sample has fewer than 400,000 clones on record, around 66% of them singletons. Roughly 6% of the sample lies in the top ten.

CDR1 and CDR2, looked up from the germline V gene, are SGHTA and FQGNSA. V and J are truncated by 4 bases and 4 bases respectively, leaving an intervening sequence of 26 bases. From cysteine to phenylalanine, the CDR3 is 19 amino acids long. Only the CDR3 region is kept as DNA, spanning 57 bases read in frame from base 1. The receptor chain draws on TRBV7-2 and TRBJ1-5, and TRBD1 may be the D gene, going by 6 matching bases. The clonotype was recovered from a human donor with chronic lymphocytic leukemia. Source: PBMCs, taken after 36 months of ibrutinib treatment. The bases read TGTGCCAGCAGCTATTCTTTGGGGGCGATCGCAAAAGATAATCAGCCCCAGCATTTT. The resulting protein is CASSYSLGAIAKDNQPQHF.